One and the same sample provided the 32 T cell receptor beta chains below, sequenced in a study of blood T cell repertoires in COVID-19. Produced via immunoSEQ multiplex PCR; TCRdb's table is partial and in-frame only. The sample comprises 150,000 to 200,000 clones, around 90% of which are singletons, and roughly 9% rests with the top ten. Sequenced sample: PBMCs or T cells enriched from blood (not recorded which). The receptors shown here come from a woman between 18 and 30 years old who had recovered from COVID-19.

The chain employs TRBV10-3 and TRBJ2-3; maybe TRBD2 (6 bases). Trimming stripped 0 bases from V and 3 bases from J, with 10 bases between. This CDR3 spans 15 amino acids. CDR1 ENHRY and CDR2 SYGVKD come from the germline V gene. This CDR3 is CAISESGLETDTQYF. Here the CDR3 DNA reads TGTGCCATCAGTGAGTCGGGACTCGAAACAGATACGCAGTATTTT.

This clone has only one observation. This chain uses TRBV28 with TRBJ1-5; TRBD1 might be the D (5 bases). Trimming removed 7 bases from V and 0 bases from J, with 19 bases in between. The CDR3 contains 17 residues. Germline V lookup: CDR1 MDHEN, CDR2 SYDVKM. CDR3 protein: CASKRGPGDYSNQPQHF. CDR3 nucleotide sequence: TGTGCCAGCAAGCGGGGCCCCGGGGATTATAGCAATCAGCCCCAGCATTTT.

The chain employs TRBV7-8 and TRBJ2-2, with 8 bases lining up with TRBD1. V trimming: 3 bases; J trimming: 4 bases; junction bases outside the gene matches: 7. CDR3 size: 16 residues. CDR1 is SGHVS and CDR2 is FQNEAQ in the germline V gene. This CDR3 reads CASSFLTGVVTGELFF. CDR3 nucleotides: TGTGCCAGCAGCTTTTTGACAGGGGTGGTCACCGGGGAGCTGTTTTTT.

Remarks on this clone: At one boundary the junction diverges from the germline segment, which might be a read error. The chain carries TRBV30 and TRBJ1-1; 8 positions match TRBD1. In germline, CDR1 is GTSNPN, CDR2 SVGIG (reference sequence). The CDR3 sequence is 12 residues long. The CDR3 DNA reads as TGTGCCCGCATCAGGGGGCGGGGGTCTATGATCTTT. It encodes CARIRGRGSMIF. Drawing the rest from reference TRBV30 and TRBJ1-1, the complete variable domain is SQTIHQWPATLVQPVGSPLSLECTVEGTSNPNLYWYRQAAGRGLQLLFYSVGIGQISSEVPQNLSASRPQDRQFILSSKKLLLSDSGFYLCARIRGRGSMIFGQGTRLTVV.

The chain employs TRBV25-1 and TRBJ1-2; 9 bases map to TRBD1. CDR3 length: 12 residues. Unmatched junction bases numbered 1, after V lost 3 bases and J lost 8 bases. CDR1 and CDR2 from the germline V gene are MGHDK and SYGVNS. This chain's CDR3 is CASSEDRGGYTF. The CDR3, as DNA: TGTGCCAGCAGTGAGGACAGGGGAGGCTACACCTTC.

This clone was seen once. V is TRBV28 and J is TRBJ1-2; no definite D call. This CDR3 comprises 14 residues. The V end was cut by 5 bases, the J end by 7 bases, with 17 bases between. Germline V gene sequence: CDR1 MDHEN, CDR2 SYDVKM. Written as DNA, the CDR3 is TGTGCCAGCAGTGAGAACCGAGGGAGAAGTGGCTACACCTTC. It is translated as CASSENRGRSGYTF.

The rearrangement joins TRBV6-1 to TRBJ1-5, with a tentative D call TRBD1 (5 bases). From germline, CDR1 is MNHNS and CDR2 SASEGT. CDR3 length: 15 amino acids. V lost 0 bases and J 3 bases, leaving 9 bases between the germline ends. This CDR3 reads CASSEARQPNQPQHF. The CDR3 nucleotides are TGTGCCAGCAGTGAAGCCCGACAGCCCAATCAGCCCCAGCATTTT.

This rearrangement joins TRBV18 to TRBJ1-4; TRBD1 matches at 10 bases. This CDR3 spans 16 amino acids. Germline CDR1 is KGHSH and CDR2 is LQKENI. V was pared by 4 bases and J by 7 bases, with 9 bases of the junction left unmatched. CDR3 amino acids: CASSRDRQGAFEKLFF. The CDR3 DNA reads TGTGCCAGCTCACGGGATCGACAGGGGGCTTTTGAAAAACTGTTTTTT. Full variable domain (missing parts from reference TRBV18 and TRBJ1-4): NAGVMQNPRHLVRRRGQEARLRCSPMKGHSHVYWYRQLPEEGLKFMVYLQKENIIDESGMPKERFSAEFPKEGPSILRIQQVVRGDSAAYFCASSRDRQGAFEKLFFGSGTQLSVL.

The V and J genes are TRBV6-6 and TRBJ1-1, with TRBD1 as a possible D gene (5 bases). The CDR3 is 14 residues long. Trimming cost V 2 bases and J 4 bases, with 11 bases left between them. The germline V gene encodes CDR1 MNHNY and CDR2 SVGAGI (reference sequence). CDR3 in DNA: TGTGCCAGCAGTTACCTGCAGGGAGGCACTGAAGCTTTCTTT. Translation gives CASSYLQGGTEAFF.

J is TRBJ2-7 and V is TRBV4-1, with a tentative D call TRBD2 (5 bases). Germline V CDR1 and CDR2: MGHRA, YSYEKL. The CDR3 spans 14 residues. The germline V and J ends were trimmed by 0 bases and 7 bases, with 13 bases remaining between them. CDR3 residues: CASSQDRTQREQYF. The CDR3 nucleotides read TGCGCCAGCAGCCAAGATCGGACTCAGCGGGAGCAGTACTTC.

This clone was counted a single time. The chain links TRBV15 to TRBJ2-7; 9 bases map to TRBD1. The V segment lost 4 bases and the J segment 5 bases; nucleotides outside the gene matches: 9. Germline-derived CDR1 and CDR2 are LNHNV and YYDKDF (reference sequence). CDR3 length: 15 amino acids. CDR3 residues: CATSTGARTGDEQYF. CDR3 nucleotide sequence: TGTGCCACCAGCACAGGGGCTCGGACAGGGGACGAGCAGTACTTC.

This clone was observed a single time. Other DNA variants within this sample encode the same CDR3. The V gene is TRBV7-8, the J gene TRBJ1-1; D is undetermined. The germline V and J ends were trimmed by 3 bases and 1 base, with 6 bases remaining between them. The CDR3 runs to 13 residues. In germline, CDR1 is SGHVS, CDR2 FQNEAQ. CDR3 bases: TGTGCCAGCAGCTTTGGGAGGAACACTGAAGCTTTCTTT. Encoded protein: CASSFGRNTEAFF.

The J gene is TRBJ1-3, the V gene TRBV10-3, with D unclear. Per the germline V gene, CDR1 is ENHRY and CDR2 is SYGVKD. The CDR3 is made up of 13 amino acids. Trimming took off 6 bases at V and 4 bases at J, with 10 bases between the two ends. CDR3 residues: CAISDQAGNTIYF. The CDR3 bases are TGTGCCATCAGCGATCAAGCGGGAAACACCATATATTTT.

The chain couples TRBV7-3 to TRBJ1-6, with D tentatively TRBD1 (6 bases). The length of the CDR3 is 14 residues. CDR1 is SGHTA, CDR2 FQGTGA, per germline. V was cut by 0 bases and J by 9 bases, with 9 bases left in between. CDR3 in amino acids: CASSLTGGGSPLHF. As DNA, the CDR3 is TGTGCCAGCAGCTTAACGGGAGGGGGTTCACCCCTCCACTTT.

This clone was seen just once. The V call is TRBV28, the J call TRBJ2-7; maybe TRBD1 (6 bases). V shed 6 bases and J shed 1 base, with 16 bases lying between them. Germline V gene lookup returns CDR1 MDHEN and CDR2 SYDVKM. This CDR3 comprises 15 residues. As DNA, the CDR3 is TGTGCCAGCAGCAATAGCGTCGGACAGTCCTACGAGCAGTACTTC. The encoded protein is CASSNSVGQSYEQYF.

V and J are TRBV2 and TRBJ1-6; D gene ambiguous. The germline V gene has CDR1 SNHLY and CDR2 FYNNEI. With 8 bases removed from V and 10 bases from J, the gap between germline ends came to 12 bases. This CDR3 is built from 12 residues. The CDR3 DNA sequence: TGTGCCAGCGTCGTCCCCCCGTCACCCCTCCACTTT. Residues: CASVVPPSPLHF.

The chain links TRBV4-1 to TRBJ2-2; TRBD1 is a possible D gene (6 bases). CDR3 length equals 14 residues. Looked up from germline, CDR1 is MGHRA and CDR2 is YSYEKL. The V gene lost 4 bases and the J gene lost 3 bases, with 9 bases spanning the gap. The DNA for the CDR3 is TGCGCCAGCAGCCTCCGACAGGACACCGGGGAGCTGTTTTTT. As protein: CASSLRQDTGELFF.

The rearrangement uses TRBV10-3 and TRBJ2-1; D might be TRBD2 (6 bases). The CDR3 is made up of 14 amino acids. Germline V gene sequence: CDR1 ENHRY, CDR2 SYGVKD. Between the trimmed V and J ends, which lost 5 bases and 6 bases, there was a span of 14 bases. CDR3: CAISLSGAGNEQFF. The CDR3 region has the DNA TGTGCCATCAGTTTGAGCGGAGCGGGCAATGAGCAGTTCTTC.

This clone was observed a few times. The gene calls are TRBV19 and TRBJ1-2; 7 bases align to TRBD1. Germline V lookup: CDR1 LNHDA, CDR2 SQIVND (reference sequence). This CDR3 spans 17 amino acids. J was trimmed by 5 bases and V by 3 bases; bases with no gene match: 15. CDR3 residues: CASSMRYREGAQYGYTF. CDR3 nucleotides: TGTGCCAGTAGTATGAGGTATCGGGAGGGGGCACAGTATGGCTACACCTTC.

V gene TRBV5-1 combines with J gene TRBJ2-1, with TRBD1 identical over 9 bases. This CDR3 contains 16 residues. The junction had 11 bases not matched to a gene; V was cut back by 4 bases and J by 6 bases. Germline CDR1 and CDR2: SGHRS and YFSETQ. The CDR3 reads CASSNQPGQGGNEQFF. CDR3 in DNA: TGCGCCAGCAGCAATCAACCGGGACAGGGTGGCAATGAGCAGTTCTTC. The full variable domain, completed using reference TRBV5-1 and TRBJ2-1, is KAGVTQTPRYLIKTRGQQVTLSCSPISGHRSVSWYQQTPGQGLQFLFEYFSETQRNKGNFPGRFSGRQFSNSRSEMNVSTLELGDSALYLCASSNQPGQGGNEQFFGPGTRLTVL.

The V call is TRBV11-2, the J call TRBJ2-1, with TRBD2 matching 8 bases. Trimming removed 1 base from V and 3 bases from J; junction bases left unmatched: 5. The CDR3 is made up of 16 amino acids. The germline V gene encodes CDR1 SGHAT and CDR2 FQNNGV. Here the CDR3 DNA reads TGTGCCAGCAGCTTAGTGACTAGCGCCTTCTACAATGAGCAGTTCTTC. It encodes CASSLVTSAFYNEQFF.

This clone was seen more than once but under ten times. The rearrangement joins TRBV19 to TRBJ1-4; D remains unclear. The germline V gene encodes CDR1 LNHDA and CDR2 SQIVND (reference sequence). V gave up 7 bases and J gave up 4 bases, with 16 bases separating them. The CDR3 sequence is 15 residues long. The DNA of the CDR3 is TGTGCCAGTAATAAGAAGTCCGCCGGTAATGAAAAACTGTTTTTT. Translation: CASNKKSAGNEKLFF.

This clone was recorded only once. The chain joins TRBV20-1 to TRBJ1-1; TRBD1 matches at 7 bases. This CDR3 region has 10 residues. Per the germline V gene, CDR1 is DFQATT and CDR2 is SNEGSKA (reference sequence). Losses at the gene ends were 5 bases for V and 10 bases for J; bases not matched to a gene: 4. The CDR3 spells CSARQGRAFF. In DNA, the CDR3 is TGCAGTGCTCGACAGGGACGAGCTTTCTTT.

The DNA for the CDR3 is TGTGCCACCCTCCGGACAGTGAGCTCTGGAAACACCATATATTTT. This sequence encodes CATLRTVSSGNTIYF. The rearrangement joins TRBV19 to TRBJ1-3; a weak D match, TRBD1 (6 bases). CDR1 and CDR2 (germline): LNHDA, SQIVND (reference sequence). This CDR3 has 15 amino acids. V was cut by 10 bases and J by 0 bases, with 16 bases left in between. The whole variable domain, remainder taken from reference TRBV19 and TRBJ1-3, is DGGITQSPKYLFRKEGQNVTLSCEQNLNHDAMYWYRQDPGQGLRLIYYSQIVNDFQKGDIAEGYSVSREKKESFPLTVTSAQKNPTAFYLCATLRTVSSGNTIYFGEGSWLTVV.

The chain uses TRBV28 and TRBJ1-3, with a tentative D call TRBD1 (5 bases). V lost 4 bases to trimming and J lost 14 bases, with 15 bases between them. Germline V lookup: CDR1 MDHEN, CDR2 SYDVKM. The CDR3 contains 12 residues. The CDR3 is CASSSPTERVYF. The CDR3 DNA follows: TGTGCCAGCAGTTCTCCGACAGAACGGGTATATTTT.

This chain connects TRBV19 to TRBJ1-3; D unclear. The CDR3 length is 15 residues. V was clipped by 3 bases and J by 0 bases, with 9 bases between them. Germline CDR1 LNHDA, CDR2 SQIVND (reference sequence). CDR3 DNA: TGTGCCAGTAGTATCGACACCGACTCTGGAAACACCATATATTTT. It is translated as CASSIDTDSGNTIYF.

The rearrangement joins TRBV9 to TRBJ2-2; D unresolved. With 2 bases removed from V and 3 bases from J, the gap between germline ends came to 2 bases. CDR1 SGDLS and CDR2 YYNGEE come from the germline V gene. This CDR3 comprises 12 residues. The CDR3 loop reads CASSVDTGELFF. The CDR3 nucleotides read TGTGCCAGCAGCGTCGACACCGGGGAGCTGTTTTTT.

The rearrangement links TRBV11-2 to TRBJ1-1; D is ambiguous. Germline CDR1 and CDR2: SGHAT and FQNNGV. The CDR3 spans 15 residues. The ends were cut back, 1 base at V and 3 bases at J, with 12 bases in the middle. CDR3 in amino acids: CASSLGHVEDTEAFF. In DNA form, the CDR3 reads TGTGCCAGCAGCTTAGGTCACGTCGAGGACACTGAAGCTTTCTTT.

CDR3 protein: CASSPHLGGYTGELFF. The CDR3 DNA reads TGTGCCAGCAGCCCACACCTCGGAGGGTACACCGGGGAGCTGTTTTTT. The chain links TRBV5-8 to TRBJ2-2; weak D call: TRBD2 (6 bases). Deletions cut 4 bases from V and 3 bases from J, with 16 bases between. This CDR3 has 16 residues. CDR1 SGHTS and CDR2 YDEGEE come from the germline V gene.

This sequence joins TRBV5-1 and TRBJ2-5, with TRBD1 identical over 9 bases. Losses at the gene ends were 2 bases for V and 2 bases for J; bases not matched to a gene: 4. CDR1 is SGHRS, CDR2 YFSETQ, per germline. CDR3 size: 15 residues. The CDR3 DNA follows: TGCGCCAGCAGCTTAGGACAGGGGCTTCAAGAGACCCAGTACTTC. Translation: CASSLGQGLQETQYF.

The sample holds a few counts of this clone. The V call is TRBV11-2, the J call TRBJ2-7, with TRBD2 matching over 8 bases. Germline CDR1 and CDR2: SGHAT and FQNNGV. The CDR3 is 14 residues long. The ends lost 3 bases at V and 2 bases at J; junction bases unmatched: 3. The CDR3 loop reads CASSFGLATYEQYF. DNA of the CDR3: TGTGCCAGCAGCTTTGGACTAGCAACCTACGAGCAGTACTTC.

The genes are TRBV7-9 and TRBJ1-2, with TRBD1 matching 7 bases. The CDR3 runs to 15 residues. Trimming removed 4 bases from V and 5 bases from J; junction bases left unmatched: 10. Germline CDR1 is SEHNR and CDR2 is FQNEAQ (reference sequence). The CDR3 is CASSSTGTAIYGYTF. DNA for the CDR3: TGTGCCAGCAGCTCCACCGGGACAGCAATTTATGGCTACACCTTC.